Presented here are 21 T cell receptor beta chains from one specimen sequenced in a study of CD8 T cells in ankylosing spondylitis. The study, taken as a whole, reports: Seemingly distinctive of ankylosing spondylitis blood was a TCR beta motif formed by eight highly homologous variants.

Antigen specificity for these receptors is unknown. TCRdb re-analysed the 5' RACE reads in MiXCR, keeping a single row per CDR3 protein. The sample holds around 450,000 distinct CDR3 sequences, about 24% seen once. The sequencing sample was made of blood, either unsorted or a sorted T cell fraction (not recorded which). These TCRs come from a male donor with ankylosing spondylitis.

This clonotype turned up a few times. The V gene is TRBV12-3 or TRBV12-4, the J gene TRBJ2-7; D is perhaps TRBD2 (6 bases). The CDR3 has 14 amino acids. V lost 5 bases and J 5 bases, leaving 16 bases between the germline ends. The DNA of the CDR3 is TGTGCCAGCAGTGACCGGGACTCAAACAACGAGCAGTACTTC. It yields the protein CASSDRDSNNEQYF.

This chain links TRBV20-1 with TRBJ2-1, with 9 bases aligning to TRBD2. The germline CDR1 and CDR2 sequences are DFQATT and SNEGSKA (reference sequence). CDR3 length: 15 amino acids. The V and J ends lost 3 bases and 3 bases, in that order; junction bases with no gene match: 6. Here the CDR3 reads CSARTTSGIYNEQFF. As DNA, the CDR3 is TGCAGTGCTAGGACGACTAGCGGAATCTACAATGAGCAGTTCTTC.

The J gene is TRBJ1-1, the V gene TRBV5-1; 9 bases are a match to TRBD1. Germline CDR1 and CDR2: SGHRS and YFSETQ. The length of the CDR3 is 16 residues. V dropped 4 bases and J dropped 2; count of bases not matched to a gene: 9. The CDR3 spells CASSTAGTGRNTEAFF. CDR3 sequence (DNA): TGCGCCAGCAGCACGGCCGGGACAGGGAGAAACACTGAAGCTTTCTTT.

This clonotype was seen a few times. The chain employs TRBV7-2 and TRBJ2-7, with D maybe TRBD2 (6 bases). The CDR3 covers 16 residues. Germline V gene sequence: CDR1 SGHTA, CDR2 FQGNSA. The V gene lost 1 base and the J gene lost 3 bases, with 16 bases spanning the gap. The CDR3 here is CASSLVQGGTDYEQYF. CDR3 coding DNA: TGTGCCAGCAGCTTAGTGCAGGGCGGGACCGACTACGAGCAGTACTTC. The full variable domain, with the rest looked up from reference TRBV7-2 and TRBJ2-7, is GAGVSQSPSNKVTEKGKDVELRCDPISGHTALYWYRQSLGQGLEFLIYFQGNSAPDKSGLPSDRFSAERTGGSVSTLTIQRTQQEDSAVYLCASSLVQGGTDYEQYFGPGTRLTVT.

The rearrangement links TRBV7-2 to TRBJ2-1, with D unclear. V dropped 3 bases and J dropped 9 bases, with 9 bases sitting between them. There are 12 residues in the CDR3. The germline V gene encodes CDR1 SGHTA and CDR2 FQGNSA. The CDR3 reads CASSLFRVEQFF. The CDR3 coding sequence is TGTGCCAGCAGCTTGTTCCGGGTTGAGCAGTTCTTC.

The genes are TRBV11-2 and TRBJ2-7; D is perhaps TRBD2 (6 bases). Germline CDR1 SGHAT, CDR2 FQNNGV. V was clipped by 8 bases and J by 2 bases, with 13 bases between them. This CDR3 has 13 amino acids. The CDR3 here is CASSRGATYEQYF. The CDR3 DNA is TGTGCCAGCTCCCGCGGGGCAACCTACGAGCAGTACTTC.

The chain uses TRBV6-1 and TRBJ2-7; D is possibly TRBD1 (5 bases). V lost 10 bases, J lost 7 bases, and 23 bases lay in between. CDR1 MNHNS and CDR2 SASEGT come from the germline V gene. This CDR3 spans 14 amino acids. The CDR3 sequence: CANGQGSGLNEQYV. The CDR3 nucleotides are TGTGCCAATGGTCAGGGCTCGGGTCTGAATGAGCAGTACGTC.

The chain combines TRBV30 with TRBJ1-4, with D perhaps TRBD1 (5 bases). The CDR3 runs to 12 residues. Per germline, CDR1 GTSNPN and CDR2 SVGIG (reference sequence). V lost 4 bases, J lost 8 bases, and 11 bases lay in between. The CDR3 reads CAWTRGEEKLFF. The CDR3, as DNA: TGTGCCTGGACCCGGGGGGAGGAAAAACTGTTTTTT.

This chain uses TRBV28 with TRBJ1-1; D unresolved. CDR3 size: 13 residues. Germline V gene lookup returns CDR1 MDHEN and CDR2 SYDVKM. Trimming pared 3 bases from V and 6 bases from J, leaving 11 bases between. The CDR3 DNA reads TGTGCCAGCAGTTTTGACGGTAACGCTGAAGCTTTCTTT. Protein product: CASSFDGNAEAFF.

This clonotype has more than one count but fewer than ten. The rearrangement joins TRBV12-3 or TRBV12-4 to TRBJ1-4; D is uncertain. There are 13 residues in the CDR3. V was pared by 5 bases and J by 7 bases, with 11 bases between. CDR3 coding DNA: TGTGCCAGCAGTGTCGACCGGGGTGAAAAACTGTTTTTT. The encoded protein is CASSVDRGEKLFF.

The chain couples TRBV20-1 to TRBJ1-5; a possible D gene is TRBD1 (5 bases). The germline V and J ends were trimmed by 0 bases and 6 bases, with 18 bases remaining between them. The CDR3 has 16 amino acids. Germline assignment: CDR1 DFQATT and CDR2 SNEGSKA (reference sequence). Here the CDR3 DNA reads TGCAGTGCTAGAGATGCGCGGGGGGTGATGGGTCAGCCCCAGCATTTT. This translates into CSARDARGVMGQPQHF.

This clonotype has a count of ten or more. This CDR3 is CATSREPTSNEQFF. In DNA form, the CDR3 reads TGTGCCACCAGCAGAGAACCGACCAGCAATGAGCAGTTCTTC. The J gene is TRBJ2-1, the V gene TRBV15; D is ambiguous. CDR3 length: 14 residues. V lost 0 bases to trimming and J lost 6 bases, with 9 bases between them. Germline V CDR1 and CDR2: LNHNV, YYDKDF (reference sequence).

The chain combines TRBV5-5 with TRBJ1-2; D is unresolved. The germline gives CDR1 SGHKS, CDR2 YYEKEE (reference sequence). V gave up 0 bases and J gave up 4 bases, with 10 bases separating them. This CDR3 is built from 14 residues. In DNA, the CDR3 is TGTGCCAGCAGCTTGGGCCAGACACTCTATGGCTACACCTTC. Protein: CASSLGQTLYGYTF.

This clonotype was seen a handful of times. The chain has TRBV2 and TRBJ2-5; 9 positions agree with TRBD1. J lost 4 bases, V lost 9 bases, and 9 bases had no gene match. From germline, CDR1 is SNHLY and CDR2 FYNNEI. The CDR3 has 14 residues. CDR3 sequence (DNA): TGTGCCAGTACCGGGACAGGGTTCGGAGAGACCCAGTACTTC. Translation gives CASTGTGFGETQYF.

This clonotype has more than one count but fewer than ten. The chain employs TRBV7-9 and TRBJ2-1; D gene unclear. Germline lookup yields CDR1 SEHNR and CDR2 FQNEAQ (reference sequence). CDR3 length: 15 amino acids. Deletions cut 2 bases from V and 3 bases from J, with 11 bases between. CDR3 in amino acids: CASSLFVTDYNEQFF. The CDR3 DNA reads TGTGCCAGCAGCTTATTTGTGACCGACTACAATGAGCAGTTCTTC.

This clonotype was counted only a few times. This chain connects TRBV29-1 to TRBJ2-2, with a possible D match to TRBD2 (6 bases). V was pared by 6 bases and J by 4 bases, with 12 bases between. CDR3 length: 13 amino acids. Germline V CDR1 and CDR2: SQVTM, ANQGSEA. The CDR3: CSVTAAGTGELFF. The CDR3 region has the DNA TGCAGCGTCACCGCAGCGGGCACCGGGGAGCTGTTTTTT.

The rearrangement links TRBV7-2 to TRBJ2-2, with TRBD2 identical over 9 bases. Germline V lookup: CDR1 SGHTA, CDR2 FQGNSA. After removal of 7 bases from V and 4 bases from J, the junction contained 13 bases not matched to a gene. The CDR3 extends over 17 amino acids. CDR3 bases: TGTGCCAGCACCCTTAGGAGCCTAGCGGGGACCACCGGGGAGCTGTTTTTT. It translates to CASTLRSLAGTTGELFF.

This clonotype has just a few counts. The V call is TRBV30, the J call TRBJ1-1; D not resolved. Trimming pared 4 bases from V and 7 bases from J, leaving 13 bases between. The CDR3 consists of 12 residues. Germline CDR1 GTSNPN, CDR2 SVGIG (reference sequence). The CDR3 coding sequence is TGTGCCTGGATCCCCGGGCCAGTTGAAGCTTTCTTT. Amino acids: CAWIPGPVEAFF. Full variable domain (missing parts from reference TRBV30 and TRBJ1-1): SQTIHQWPATLVQPVGSPLSLECTVEGTSNPNLYWYRQAAGRGLQLLFYSVGIGQISSEVPQNLSASRPQDRQFILSSKKLLLSDSGFYLCAWIPGPVEAFFGQGTRLTVV.

The chain couples TRBV7-2 to TRBJ2-4; no clear D gene. Between the trimmed V and J ends, which lost 5 bases and 5 bases, there was a span of 7 bases. Germline V lookup: CDR1 SGHTA, CDR2 FQGNSA. The CDR3 runs to 12 residues. CDR3 region: CASSPTQNIQYF. In DNA, the CDR3 is TGTGCCAGCAGCCCGACACAAAACATTCAGTACTTC.

This clonotype was seen more than once but under ten times. The V gene is TRBV5-1, the J gene TRBJ1-4; D is unresolved. This CDR3 is built from 13 residues. CDR1 and CDR2 (germline): SGHRS, YFSETQ. Trimming removed 4 bases from V and 8 bases from J, with 12 bases in between. The CDR3 sequence is CASSRDLGEKLFF. As DNA, the CDR3 is TGCGCCAGCAGCCGCGATCTTGGAGAAAAACTGTTTTTT.

A few counts support this clonotype. The chain is built from TRBV5-1 and TRBJ2-1; D gene ambiguous. The V gene lost 5 bases and the J gene lost 8 bases, with 17 bases spanning the gap. Germline V gene lookup returns CDR1 SGHRS and CDR2 YFSETQ. This CDR3 spans 14 amino acids. The CDR3 nucleotides read TGCGCCAGCAGTAACGGACGAAGTCATGATGAGCAGTTCTTC. Translated: CASSNGRSHDEQFF.